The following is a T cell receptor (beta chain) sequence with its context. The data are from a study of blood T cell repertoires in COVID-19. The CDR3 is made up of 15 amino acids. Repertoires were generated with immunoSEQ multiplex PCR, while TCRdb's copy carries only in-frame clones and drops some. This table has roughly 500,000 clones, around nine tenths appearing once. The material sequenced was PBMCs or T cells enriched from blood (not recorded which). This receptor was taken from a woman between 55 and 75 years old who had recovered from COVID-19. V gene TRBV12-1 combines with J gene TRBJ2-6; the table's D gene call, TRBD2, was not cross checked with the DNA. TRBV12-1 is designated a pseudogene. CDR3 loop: CASSSLNSGANVLTF. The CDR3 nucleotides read TGTGCCAGCAGCTCCCTAAACTCTGGGGCCAACGTCCTGACTTTC.